Each of the 25 T cell receptor beta chains below was sequenced from the same sample in a study of cytomegalovirus exposure and HLA in healthy donors. A multiplex PCR was run with 60 Vbeta primers and 13 Jbeta primers. The table came from immunoSEQ multiplex PCR; TCRdb's copy has only in-frame clones and leaves some out. This table holds about 160,000 clones, 80% to 90% found once. Sequenced: PBMCs. Receptor source: a woman aged 45 to 65 in good health and CMV-seronegative.

The chain is built from TRBV7-9 and TRBJ1-2; D is ambiguous. Trimming took 5 bases from V and 4 from J, leaving 14 bases between them. Per the germline V gene, CDR1 is SEHNR and CDR2 is FQNEAQ (reference sequence). The CDR3 loop spans 14 amino acids. CDR3 coding DNA: TGTGCCAGCAGCCCTGGGAGTGCGGGCTATGGCTACACCTTC. Its protein is CASSPGSAGYGYTF.

The chain employs TRBV14 and TRBJ1-2; a possible D gene is TRBD1 (5 bases). V gave up 0 bases and J gave up 4 bases, with 6 bases separating them. The CDR3 is 13 residues long. CDR1 is SGHDN and CDR2 is FVKESK in the germline V gene. CDR3 in DNA: TGTGCCAGCAGCCAAGAGACAGTCTATGGCTACACCTTC. Protein sequence: CASSQETVYGYTF.

This clone was counted once. The chain employs TRBV6-4 and TRBJ2-3, with D maybe TRBD2 (6 bases). CDR1 is MRHNA, CDR2 SNTAGT, per germline. The CDR3 extends over 13 amino acids. The V and J ends lost 8 bases and 6 bases respectively, with 15 bases between them. CDR3: CASGRDWGDTQYF. The CDR3 DNA reads as TGTGCCAGCGGGCGGGATTGGGGGGATACGCAGTATTTT.

The rearrangement uses TRBV7-6 and TRBJ2-1; no reliable D call. CDR3 size: 14 residues. The ends were cut back, 3 bases at V and 9 bases at J, with 15 bases in the middle. The germline CDR1 and CDR2 sequences are SGHVS and FNYEAQ. The CDR3 sequence: CASSFPGVVSEQFF. As DNA, the CDR3 is TGTGCCAGCAGCTTCCCCGGAGTGGTCAGTGAGCAGTTCTTC.

The rearrangement uses TRBV5-6 and TRBJ2-4; 9 nucleotides agree with TRBD2. The ends lost 4 bases at V and 1 base at J; junction bases unmatched: 6. The CDR3 has 16 amino acids. CDR1 and CDR2 from the germline V gene are SGHDT and YYEEEE. The CDR3 loop is CASSVGLAGAKNIQYF. CDR3 nucleotide sequence: TGTGCCAGCAGCGTTGGGCTAGCGGGGGCCAAAAACATTCAGTACTTC.

The chain carries TRBV4-3 and TRBJ2-1; tentatively, D is TRBD2 (5 bases). The CDR3 loop spans 15 amino acids. Trimming stripped 0 bases from V and 2 bases from J, with 8 bases between. CDR1 is LGHNA and CDR2 is YSLEER in the germline V gene. The CDR3 sequence is CASSQELVAYNEQFF. The DNA for the CDR3 is TGCGCCAGCAGCCAAGAACTAGTTGCCTACAATGAGCAGTTCTTC.

The chain joins TRBV28 to TRBJ1-3; tentatively, D is TRBD1 (6 bases). Trimming removed 6 bases from V and 4 bases from J, with 7 bases in between. Germline CDR1 is MDHEN and CDR2 is SYDVKM. The CDR3 sequence is 12 residues long. The CDR3 protein is CASSQGGNTIYF. The CDR3 DNA is TGTGCCAGCAGCCAGGGGGGAAACACCATATATTTT. The full variable domain, its missing parts supplied by reference TRBV28 and TRBJ1-3, is DVKVTQSSRYLVKRTGEKVFLECVQDMDHENMFWYRQDPGLGLRLIYFSYDVKMKEKGDIPEGYSVSREKKERFSLILESASTNQTSMYLCASSQGGNTIYFGEGSWLTVV.

This clone was observed at least ten times. The rearrangement joins TRBV10-3 to TRBJ2-1; TRBD2 agrees at 7 bases. CDR3 size: 13 residues. Germline values: CDR1 ENHRY, CDR2 SYGVKD. V was pared by 8 bases and J by 5 bases, with 6 bases of the junction left unmatched. The CDR3 protein is CAIGLADNNEQFF. CDR3 DNA sequence: TGTGCCATCGGGCTAGCGGATAACAATGAGCAGTTCTTC.

Note on this clone: Other DNA sequences in this sample translate to the same CDR3. V gene TRBV30 combines with J gene TRBJ2-7; TRBD1 agrees at 11 bases. The germline CDR1 and CDR2 sequences are GTSNPN and SVGIG (reference sequence). The CDR3 is 13 amino acids. The V and J ends lost 2 bases and 6 bases, in that order; junction bases with no gene match: 3. As DNA, the CDR3 is TGTGCCTGGAGTACCGGGACAGGGGGCGAGCAGTACTTC. Its translation: CAWSTGTGGEQYF. Using reference TRBV30 and TRBJ2-7 for the parts outside the CDR3, the full variable domain is SQTIHQWPATLVQPVGSPLSLECTVEGTSNPNLYWYRQAAGRGLQLLFYSVGIGQISSEVPQNLSASRPQDRQFILSSKKLLLSDSGFYLCAWSTGTGGEQYFGPGTRLTVT.

As to this clone: The sample contains more than one DNA sequence encoding this CDR3. The chain combines TRBV7-2 with TRBJ1-5; possible D gene TRBD1, 5 bases. With 4 bases removed from V and 6 bases from J, the gap between germline ends came to 13 bases. Looked up from germline, CDR1 is SGHTA and CDR2 is FQGNSA. The CDR3 has 14 residues. As DNA, the CDR3 is TGTGCCAGCAGCTCAGACCGGGGGAGTCAGCCCCAGCATTTT. This gives the protein CASSSDRGSQPQHF.

The table lists this clone with a few counts. V gene TRBV29-1 combines with J gene TRBJ1-1, with D perhaps matching TRBD1 (5 bases). The CDR3 spans 10 residues. Germline-derived CDR1 and CDR2 are SQVTM and ANQGSEA. The CDR3 protein is CSLGGAEAFF. The CDR3 DNA is TGCAGTCTTGGGGGGGCTGAAGCTTTCTTT.

V gene TRBV11-2 combines with J gene TRBJ2-7; tentatively, D is TRBD1 (5 bases). This CDR3 spans 13 amino acids. With 2 bases removed from V and 2 bases from J, the gap between germline ends came to 7 bases. Looked up from germline, CDR1 is SGHAT and CDR2 is FQNNGV. The CDR3 sequence: CASSLTGPYEQYF. CDR3 nucleotides: TGTGCCAGCAGCTTAACAGGCCCCTACGAGCAGTACTTC.

The CDR3 here is CASSWGGSTAYNEQFF. CDR3 in DNA: TGCGCCAGCAGCTGGGGAGGGTCGACAGCCTACAATGAGCAGTTCTTC. The chain uses TRBV5-1 and TRBJ2-1; 7 positions agree with TRBD2. Trimming removed 3 bases from V and 2 bases from J; junction bases left unmatched: 8. This CDR3 is 16 amino acids long. Per the germline V gene, CDR1 is SGHRS and CDR2 is YFSETQ. Combining the CDR3 with reference TRBV5-1 and TRBJ2-1 gives the whole variable domain KAGVTQTPRYLIKTRGQQVTLSCSPISGHRSVSWYQQTPGQGLQFLFEYFSETQRNKGNFPGRFSGRQFSNSRSEMNVSTLELGDSALYLCASSWGGSTAYNEQFFGPGTRLTVL.

The gene calls are TRBV7-2 and TRBJ1-3; D ambiguous. The CDR3 is made up of 16 amino acids. V lost 1 base to trimming and J lost 0 bases, with 10 bases between them. In germline, CDR1 is SGHTA, CDR2 FQGNSA. The CDR3 DNA reads as TGTGCCAGCAGCTTAGACAGTTTGGCCTCTGGAAACACCATATATTTT. Encoded protein: CASSLDSLASGNTIYF.

The chain uses TRBV5-5 and TRBJ2-3; 7 bases fit TRBD2. Germline CDR1 reads SGHKS; CDR2 reads YYEKEE (reference sequence). The CDR3 is 15 amino acids. The ends lost 1 base at V and 3 bases at J; junction bases unmatched: 5. CDR3: CASSLLASGTDTQYF. The CDR3 DNA reads as TGTGCCAGCAGCTTGCTGGCTAGCGGTACAGATACGCAGTATTTT.

This clone was seen a handful of times. The chain recombines TRBV15 with TRBJ2-1; D possibly corresponds to TRBD2 (6 bases). CDR3 length: 15 residues. Trimming left V 9 bases short and J 0 bases short, with 15 bases between. The germline CDR1 and CDR2 sequences are LNHNV and YYDKDF (reference sequence). Written as DNA, the CDR3 is TGTGCCACGGGGCGGGGTGATAGCTCCTACAATGAGCAGTTCTTC. This sequence encodes CATGRGDSSYNEQFF.

Details on this clone: One junction end does not reproduce the germline sequence, and a read error may be involved. V and J are TRBV7-9 and TRBJ1-1; 8 positions match TRBD1. CDR1 is SEHNR, CDR2 FQNEAQ, per germline (reference sequence). The CDR3 loop spans 15 amino acids. CDR3 in amino acids: CSSSLLDRVKGEAFF. In DNA form, the CDR3 reads TGTTCCAGCAGCTTACTGGACAGGGTGAAAGGTGAAGCTTTCTTT.

The chain is built from TRBV5-1 and TRBJ2-5, with a weak D call TRBD2 (5 bases). The closer fit of TRBJ2-7 to the DNA end suggests the J call may be wrong. The CDR3 extends over 13 amino acids. CDR1 is SGHRS, CDR2 YFSETQ, per germline. The CDR3 here is CASSLKGVNEQYF. CDR3 nucleotide sequence: TGCGCCAGCAGCTTGAAGGGAGTAAACGAGCAGTACTTC.

This rearrangement joins TRBV4-2 to TRBJ2-1, with TRBD2 matching over 9 bases. V lost 1 base and J lost 3; bases outside the gene matches: 7. The germline gives CDR1 LGHNA, CDR2 YNFKEQ. CDR3 length equals 17 residues. CDR3 DNA: TGTGCCAGCAGCCAAGGGGCGGGGACTAGCAGCTACAATGAGCAGTTCTTC. It codes for CASSQGAGTSSYNEQFF.

This rearrangement joins TRBV11-2 to TRBJ2-4; a weak D match, TRBD2 (6 bases). The CDR3 covers 16 residues. Per the germline V gene, CDR1 is SGHAT and CDR2 is FQNNGV. The ends were cut back, 5 bases at V and 0 bases at J, with 14 bases in the middle. The DNA for the CDR3 is TGTGCCAGCAGCCAAGGACTAACCCTAGCCAAAAACATTCAGTACTTC. This codes for CASSQGLTLAKNIQYF.

This clone has only a few counts. An end of the junction does not agree with germline; a read error may underlie this. The chain uses TRBV5-1 and TRBJ1-1, with D unclear. This CDR3 is built from 15 residues. Germline assignment: CDR1 SGHRS and CDR2 YFSETQ. This CDR3 reads CASSPSGGIGTEAFF. For the CDR3, the DNA is TGTGCCAGCAGCCCGTCCGGAGGGATCGGCACTGAAGCTTTCTTT.

This clone was recorded a few times. The gene calls are TRBV15 and TRBJ2-7; possibly TRBD1 for D (6 bases). V lost 0 bases and J lost 4, with 10 bases in between. Germline CDR1 LNHNV, CDR2 YYDKDF (reference sequence). The CDR3 is made up of 14 amino acids. DNA of the CDR3: TGTGCCACCAGCAGAGATCAGGGGCGGTACGAGCAGTACTTC. Translated, it gives CATSRDQGRYEQYF.

The genes are TRBV30 and TRBJ2-7; TRBD2 agrees at 7 bases. The CDR3 length is 14 residues. V was clipped by 5 bases and J by 3 bases; unmatched bases: 10. Germline values: CDR1 GTSNPN, CDR2 SVGIG (reference sequence). The CDR3 loop is CAWAPSGALYEQYF. The CDR3 bases are TGTGCCTGGGCCCCAAGCGGGGCCCTCTACGAGCAGTACTTC.

The chain is built from TRBV19 and TRBJ1-5; D perhaps matches TRBD1 (6 bases). The CDR3 length is 18 residues. CDR1 is LNHDA, CDR2 SQIVND, per germline (reference sequence). The V end was cut by 10 bases, the J end by 0 bases, with 25 bases between. The CDR3 is CATASSGHKEYSNQPQHF. CDR3 nucleotides: TGTGCCACCGCCTCCTCGGGACATAAGGAGTATAGCAATCAGCCCCAGCATTTT.

The gene calls are TRBV30 and TRBJ2-1, with 9 bases that match TRBD2. Per germline, CDR1 GTSNPN and CDR2 SVGIG (reference sequence). The CDR3 runs 16 residues. After removal of 4 bases from V and 7 bases from J, the junction contained 14 bases not matched to a gene. CDR3 nucleotide sequence: TGTGCCTGGACCGGGGTGACTAGCGGAGTAAGGAATGAGCAGTTCTTC. It yields the protein CAWTGVTSGVRNEQFF.